Described below is a single TCR beta chain sequence and its context. This clone is a singleton in its sample. Its antigen specificity is not known. The input lacks base qualities; no much larger clone sits a single base away. This specimen comes from a study of shared clonotypes between healthy human individuals (TCRdb year 2020). About the study as a whole: A few men and a couple of women, aged 18 to 49 years, made up the cohort. For each donor, CD4 naive and CD4 memory were each given three plates, CD8 naive was given two plates, and CD8 memory was given one plate. To increase sequencing depth and limit assay-specific biases, TCR repertoire library preparation and sequencing were carried out by different laboratories using diverse techniques. Between about 0.94 and 10 billion PBMCs per donor were obtained by leukapheresis. Blood TCR repertoires of four to six healthy adults were deeply sequenced to estimate repertoire size and the extent of clonotype sharing between individuals.

For the CD8 naive samples, CD45RO-negative cells were positively selected for CCR7, yielding a CD45RA+CCR7+ population from which TemRA cells were excluded. The donors were healthy, HIV-negative adults with no recently reported acute infections or vaccinations. Only Caucasian adults living in Nashville, Tennessee, USA were represented among the donors. Blood was obtained by leukapheresis, after which PBMCs were separated by Ficoll-Histopaque density gradient centrifugation and cryopreserved in liquid nitrogen vapor phase. Analytical flow cytometry was used to check the purity and quantity of every magnetically sorted T cell population. From each sorted fraction, genomic DNA was isolated and quantified by UV absorbance on a Nanodrop 2000c. Via the germline V gene, CDR1 is SGDLS and CDR2 YYNGEE. Trimming costs V 3 bases and J 6 bases, and their ends lie 11 bases apart. The CDR3 starts with the cysteine, ends with the phenylalanine, and has 13 residues. CDR3 DNA is the only sequence kept; it has 39 bases, read in frame from the first base.

Using the deep immunoSEQ assay, multiplex PCR amplified TCR CDR3 regions from genomic DNA. Extracted genomic DNA from each cell subset was distributed evenly across all wells of several immunoSEQ 96-well plates, and each plate was treated as a replicate. For sorted subsets, approximately 210 ng genomic DNA, equal to tens of thousands of T cell genomes, was loaded into each replicate PCR. Purified libraries were quantified with a Qubit 3.0 fluorometer, sized on a Bioanalyzer 2100, and re-quantified with the KAPA Library Quantification kit. Every immunoSEQ 96-well plate was sequenced on a separate single-read 150-cycle Illumina NextSeq 550 flow cell. Turning to the authors' computational methods: Because the immunoSEQ output included only junctional sequences and no quality scores, the filtering could not be the same as the filtering used for full-length reads. To assign V/J genes and CDR3, sequences were annotated using PyIR, a Python wrapper for IgBLAST v1.9, with IMGT germline references. Any read was removed if the V/J assignment was weak (E-value above 1e-6), the CDR3 was missing, or the read contained stop codons, out-of-frame junctions, or ambiguous translated residues. V3J clonotypes were defined as sequences sharing the same inferred V gene, J gene, and CDR3 amino acid sequence. The percentage overlap between two repertoires was calculated by dividing the number of shared unique clonotypes by the size of the smaller repertoire. Richness of each repertoire was evaluated using RTK rarefaction, the Chao1 estimator, and Recon v2.1 estimates of unobserved clonotypes. Generation probabilities for all TCRbeta clonotypes obtained by the gDNA method from a handful of donors were computed using OLGA. TCRdb limited this immuneACCESS table to in-frame rearrangements with V and J called. A share of clones is missing; checked studies link under half to unresolved V genes, and the rest is unexplained. The V and J calls and clone size are taken from that table; D and trimming were inferred from the DNA. This sample comprises millions of clones, about 95% of them detected only once. The ten largest clonotypes hold about 1.1% of the sample.

The study at large found these results: Because the study included only a small number of donors, the genetic and exposure-history diversity represented was limited. Based on pairwise subsampling, the degree of clonotype sharing among donors was expected to be affected by sequencing depth. Around 5% of naive CD4, 3% to 4% of naive CD8, approximately 2.2% of memory CD4, and 0.4% of memory CD8 clonotypes were shared across several donors. Sampling was limited to blood, and TCR repertoires in tissue likely differ from TCR repertoires in blood. Naive subsets generally had larger estimated clonotype richness than memory subsets did. Clonotypes shared by all four sorted-subset donors showed higher generation probabilities than non-shared clonotypes. Even with the large sequencing depth, rarefaction of the sorted-subset datasets indicated that sequencing was incomplete.

This TCR was recovered from a man between 18 and 29 years old in good health. Specimen: naive CD8+ T cells sorted from blood. Read against the paper, the sample's cell subset or site label means: CD45RA+CCR7+. The chain uses TRBV9 and TRBJ2-3, with TRBD1 as a weak D call on 6 bases. Read as DNA, the sequence is TGTGCCAGCAGCGGACAACAGGGTGATACGCAGTATTTT. This codes for CASSGQQGDTQYF. Beyond the CDR3, the reference TRBV9 and TRBJ2-3 genes provide the residues; the full variable domain reads: DSGVTQTPKHLITATGQRVTLRCSPRSGDLSVYWYQQSLDQGLQFLIQYYNGEERAKGNILERFSAQQFPDLHSELNLSSLELGDSALYFCASSGQQGDTQYFGPGTRLTVL.